Each of the 7 T cell receptor beta chains below was sequenced from the same sample in a study of shared clonotypes between healthy human individuals. Terminally differentiated effector memory CD45RA+ cells were excluded from the naive CD8 cells, which were CD45RO-negative and positively selected for CCR7. Using immunoSEQ multiplex PCR, the repertoire was profiled, and TCRdb retains in-frame clones only, with some absent. The repertoire holds about 2.1 million clones, with 85% to 95% as singletons. Source material: naive CD8+ T cells from PBMCs. These TCRs come from a young man in good health. Some clones in this sample may be carry-over from other donors' samples.

J is TRBJ2-1 and V is TRBV5-1; D unclear. The CDR3 length is 11 residues. Germline CDR1 SGHRS, CDR2 YFSETQ. Trimming pared 10 bases from V and 5 bases from J, leaving 10 bases between. The CDR3 nucleotides read TGCGCCGTAAAGATCGACAATGAGCAGTTCTTC. Its protein is CAVKIDNEQFF.

This chain uses TRBV19 with TRBJ2-7, with 7 bases fitting TRBD2. CDR1 LNHDA and CDR2 SQIVND come from the germline V gene (reference sequence). V shed 4 bases, J shed 7 bases, and the junction held 10 bases outside the gene matches. The CDR3 length is 14 residues. The CDR3 DNA follows: TGTGCCAGTAGTACCCAGCGGGATGGTAGGGAGCAGTACTTC. This gives the protein CASSTQRDGREQYF.

This rearrangement joins TRBV5-1 to TRBJ1-3; D unclear. Germline V gene sequence: CDR1 SGHRS, CDR2 YFSETQ. The CDR3 covers 15 residues. The V end was cut by 5 bases, the J end by 0 bases, with 12 bases between. Here the CDR3 reads CASRHGRNSGNTIYF. Written as DNA, the CDR3 is TGCGCCAGCAGACACGGACGGAACTCTGGAAACACCATATATTTT.

The rearrangement uses TRBV4-1 and TRBJ1-4, with D possibly matching TRBD1 (5 bases). Germline CDR1 and CDR2: MGHRA and YSYEKL. The CDR3 is 16 amino acids. V was shortened by 3 bases and J by 1 base, with 12 bases between the two germline ends. CDR3 coding DNA: TGCGCCAGCAGCCACCCCTCGGGGGTAACTAATGAAAAACTGTTTTTT. Protein: CASSHPSGVTNEKLFF.

The V gene is TRBV11-3, the J gene TRBJ2-3; no firm D call. Germline lookup yields CDR1 SGHNT and CDR2 YENEEA. The CDR3 spans 13 residues. With 5 bases removed from V and 4 bases from J, the gap between germline ends came to 10 bases. CDR3 protein: CASSPRIADTQYF. The CDR3 nucleotides read TGTGCCAGCAGCCCACGGATCGCAGATACGCAGTATTTT.

This chain joins TRBV28 and TRBJ2-5; D perhaps matches TRBD1 (6 bases). The V end lost 6 bases, the J end lost 7 bases, and 24 bases lay between the germline ends. The CDR3 spans 16 residues. Germline CDR1 and CDR2: MDHEN and SYDVKM. The CDR3 region is CASRTRGQNPQRTQYF. The CDR3 DNA sequence: TGTGCCAGCAGGACCCGGGGACAAAACCCTCAACGGACCCAGTACTTC.

The chain joins TRBV9 to TRBJ2-1; D perhaps matches TRBD2 (6 bases). This CDR3 is built from 13 residues. The germline gives CDR1 SGDLS, CDR2 YYNGEE. V shed 0 bases and J shed 12 bases, with 13 bases lying between them. The CDR3 DNA reads as TGTGCCAGCAGCGTAGTTAGCCCCGGGGGGCAGTTCTTC. This encodes CASSVVSPGGQFF.